Each of the 32 T cell receptor beta chains below was sequenced from the same sample in a study of blood T cell repertoires in COVID-19. Sequencing used immunoSEQ multiplex PCR; TCRdb keeps in-frame clones, though not all of them. The table lists roughly 230,000 clones, about 88% of them singletons. Sequencing was done on a sample of peripheral blood. These receptors were obtained from a man between 65 and 79 years old with acute or convalescent COVID-19.

This sequence joins TRBV5-4 and TRBJ1-2, with TRBD1 as a possible D gene (6 bases). V was pared by 3 bases and J by 5 bases, with 17 bases between. Germline CDR1 and CDR2: SGHNT and YYREEE (reference sequence). This CDR3 has 15 amino acids. The CDR3 DNA sequence: TGTGCCAGCAGCTATGACCCCAGGACAGTTTATGGCTACACCTTC. It yields the protein CASSYDPRTVYGYTF.

This chain links TRBV7-2 with TRBJ1-3, with 9 bases that match TRBD1. After removal of 4 bases from V and 3 bases from J, the junction contained 4 bases not matched to a gene. This CDR3 is 15 amino acids long. Germline V gene data show CDR1 as SGHTA and CDR2 as FQGNSA. CDR3 loop: CASSSQGAFGNTIYF. Here the CDR3 DNA reads TGTGCCAGCAGCTCACAGGGGGCATTTGGAAACACCATATATTTT.

Of note for this clone: Other DNA sequences in this sample translate to the same CDR3. V and J are TRBV5-1 and TRBJ1-2, with D tentatively TRBD1 (5 bases). V lost 0 bases and J 2 bases, leaving 5 bases between the germline ends. CDR1 is SGHRS, CDR2 YFSETQ, per germline. This CDR3 spans 13 amino acids. CDR3 in amino acids: CASSLGQNYGYTF. CDR3 DNA sequence: TGCGCCAGCAGCTTGGGACAGAACTATGGCTACACCTTC.

This clone has a single count. This sequence joins TRBV4-2 and TRBJ2-1; 8 nucleotides align to TRBD2. CDR3 length equals 15 residues. The trim removed 3 bases at V and 3 bases at J, leaving 4 bases unmatched. Looked up from germline, CDR1 is LGHNA and CDR2 is YNFKEQ. CDR3 residues: CASSQLAGIYNEQFF. The CDR3, as DNA: TGTGCCAGCAGCCAGCTAGCGGGCATCTACAATGAGCAGTTCTTC.

The CDR3 bases are TGCGCCAGCAGCCCGAACCTCGGGACAGCTGAAAAACTGTTTTTT. Translating it yields CASSPNLGTAEKLFF. This sequence joins TRBV5-1 and TRBJ1-4, with 7 bases identical to TRBD1. With V trimmed by 4 bases and J by 7 bases, 10 bases remained unmatched. In germline, CDR1 is SGHRS, CDR2 YFSETQ. CDR3 length: 15 residues.

The chain uses TRBV30 and TRBJ2-7; TRBD1 is a possible D gene (6 bases). The germline V and J ends were trimmed by 0 bases and 2 bases, with 17 bases remaining between them. The CDR3 runs 16 residues. Per the germline V gene, CDR1 is GTSNPN and CDR2 is SVGIG (reference sequence). The CDR3 DNA reads as TGTGCCTGGAGTGTACTCCTCAGGGGCCCTACCTACGAGCAGTACTTC. This codes for CAWSVLLRGPTYEQYF. Supplemented by reference TRBV30 and TRBJ2-7, the full variable domain reads SQTIHQWPATLVQPVGSPLSLECTVEGTSNPNLYWYRQAAGRGLQLLFYSVGIGQISSEVPQNLSASRPQDRQFILSSKKLLLSDSGFYLCAWSVLLRGPTYEQYFGPGTRLTVT.

CDR3 DNA: TGTGCCACCAGTGATTCGGGGACTAGCGGGAGGTATGAGCAGTTCTTC. Translating gives CATSDSGTSGRYEQFF. This sequence joins TRBV24-1 and TRBJ2-1; 15 bases align to TRBD2. With 2 bases clipped from V and 8 bases from J, the junction kept 3 bases outside the gene matches. Germline V CDR1 and CDR2: KGHDR, SFDVKD. This CDR3 is 16 amino acids long.

The V call is TRBV3-1 (or the pseudogene TRBV3-2), the J call TRBJ2-3; D gene unclear. V lost 4 bases and J 0 bases, leaving 14 bases between the germline ends. Per germline, CDR1 LGHDT and CDR2 YNNKEL (reference sequence). There are 16 residues in the CDR3. The CDR3 region has the DNA TGTGCCAGCAGCCCGCCGGTTTACGGGAGCACAGATACGCAGTATTTT. This sequence encodes CASSPPVYGSTDTQYF.

The chain is built from TRBV28 and TRBJ1-4, with D possibly TRBD1 on 6 matching bases. V was shortened by 7 bases and J by 5 bases, with 14 bases between the two germline ends. The V gene's germline CDR1 is MDHEN and CDR2 SYDVKM. CDR3 size: 14 residues. The CDR3 nucleotides are TGTGCCAGCACCAACTCCCAGGGGAATGAAAAACTGTTTTTT. Its protein is CASTNSQGNEKLFF.

A single count supports this clone. The rearrangement links TRBV7-3 to TRBJ2-1; D is unresolved. Germline V CDR1 and CDR2: SGHTA, FQGTGA. This CDR3 has 12 residues. V lost 2 bases to trimming and J lost 6 bases, with 5 bases between them. The CDR3 DNA sequence: TGTGCCAGCAGCTTAGGCACCAATGAGCAGTTCTTC. This gives the protein CASSLGTNEQFF.

The rearrangement links TRBV29-1 to TRBJ2-1; 10 nucleotides agree with TRBD2. Per the germline V gene, CDR1 is SQVTM and CDR2 is ANQGSEA. The CDR3 contains 12 residues. With 5 bases clipped from V and 6 bases from J, the junction kept 1 base outside the gene matches. CDR3 in amino acids: CSVLAGVNEQFF. The CDR3 DNA reads as TGCAGCGTTCTAGCGGGGGTCAATGAGCAGTTCTTC.

In DNA, the CDR3 is TGTGCCAGCAGCTTAGGGGGCAGCAGCAATGAGCAGTTCTTC. It codes for CASSLGGSSNEQFF. V is TRBV11-3 and J is TRBJ2-1; the D gene is possibly TRBD1 (5 bases). Germline CDR1 and CDR2: SGHNT and YENEEA. V was pared by 1 base and J by 6 bases, with 10 bases between. This CDR3 region has 14 residues.

The chain employs TRBV5-1 and TRBJ2-5; D is uncertain. The CDR3 runs to 13 residues. Germline CDR1 SGHRS, CDR2 YFSETQ. V lost 0 bases to trimming and J lost 3 bases, with 6 bases between them. The CDR3 sequence: CASSLAEEETQYF. CDR3 nucleotides: TGCGCCAGCAGCTTGGCCGAGGAAGAGACCCAGTACTTC.

This rearrangement joins TRBV5-1 to TRBJ2-7, with 7 bases that match TRBD1. The CDR3 is 16 amino acids. The J segment lost 2 bases and the V segment lost 0 bases, leaving 8 bases of the junction unmatched. The germline V gene encodes CDR1 SGHRS and CDR2 YFSETQ. The DNA for the CDR3 is TGCGCCAGCAGCTTGGCACCGACAGGGATTCCCTACGAGCAGTACTTC. Translation: CASSLAPTGIPYEQYF.

The chain is built from TRBV11-2 and TRBJ2-1, with D hard to call. Germline V lookup: CDR1 SGHAT, CDR2 FQNNGV. The CDR3 has 13 residues. The germline V and J ends were trimmed by 0 bases and 3 bases, with 3 bases remaining between them. The CDR3 is CASSLDLYNEQFF. The CDR3 coding sequence is TGTGCCAGCAGCTTAGATCTCTACAATGAGCAGTTCTTC.

This clone occurred a few times. This rearrangement joins TRBV11-3 to TRBJ2-1, with a tentative D call TRBD1 (5 bases). CDR1 and CDR2 (germline): SGHNT, YENEEA. The length of the CDR3 is 14 residues. V shed 5 bases and J shed 1 base, with 9 bases lying between them. The CDR3 region is CASSKDSSYNEQFF. The CDR3 region has the DNA TGTGCCAGCAGCAAAGACAGTTCCTACAATGAGCAGTTCTTC.

This clone appeared a single time. This chain connects TRBV7-9 to TRBJ2-1, with D possibly being TRBD2 (6 bases). Germline V gene data show CDR1 as SEHNR and CDR2 as FQNEAQ (reference sequence). The length of the CDR3 is 15 residues. Trimming removed 10 bases at V and 0 bases at J, with 16 bases between. Here the CDR3 DNA reads TGTGCCACCGGGGGAGGCAAGGGCTCCTACAATGAGCAGTTCTTC. This encodes CATGGGKGSYNEQFF.

The chain uses TRBV24-1 and TRBJ2-1, with 7 bases that match TRBD2. The CDR3 contains 14 residues. Looked up from germline, CDR1 is KGHDR and CDR2 is SFDVKD. With 6 bases clipped from V and 6 bases from J, the junction kept 7 bases outside the gene matches. CDR3 sequence reads: CATSIGGSGNEQFF. CDR3 sequence (DNA): TGTGCCACCAGTATAGGCGGGAGCGGCAATGAGCAGTTCTTC.

The gene calls are TRBV7-2 and TRBJ2-5; maybe TRBD1 (6 bases). The CDR3 spans 14 residues. The V and J ends lost 3 bases and 7 bases respectively, with 15 bases between them. CDR1 is SGHTA and CDR2 is FQGNSA in the germline V gene. CDR3 sequence reads: CASSFQGNDRTQYF. CDR3 DNA sequence: TGTGCCAGCAGCTTCCAGGGGAACGACCGGACCCAGTACTTC.

The chain has TRBV19 and TRBJ1-2; a weak D match, TRBD1 (6 bases). Germline CDR1 LNHDA, CDR2 SQIVND (reference sequence). Between the trimmed V and J ends, which lost 3 bases and 8 bases, there was a span of 10 bases. The CDR3 contains 12 residues. CDR3 region: CASSMWDIGYTF. In DNA form, the CDR3 reads TGTGCCAGTAGTATGTGGGACATCGGCTACACCTTC.

This chain uses TRBV28 with TRBJ1-3, with D unresolved. The CDR3 is 15 residues long. Deletions cut 3 bases from V and 2 bases from J, with 11 bases between. CDR1 is MDHEN, CDR2 SYDVKM, per germline. CDR3 amino acids: CASSFGELAGNTIYF. CDR3 nucleotide sequence: TGTGCCAGCAGTTTTGGGGAGCTTGCTGGAAACACCATATATTTT. Together with reference TRBV28 and TRBJ1-3, the CDR3 gives the full variable domain: DVKVTQSSRYLVKRTGEKVFLECVQDMDHENMFWYRQDPGLGLRLIYFSYDVKMKEKGDIPEGYSVSREKKERFSLILESASTNQTSMYLCASSFGELAGNTIYFGEGSWLTVV.

This clone showed up just a few times. V and J are TRBV19 and TRBJ1-4, with 8 bases lining up with TRBD1. Germline-derived CDR1 and CDR2 are LNHDA and SQIVND (reference sequence). Trimming at V came to 6 bases and at J to 5 bases, leaving 8 bases not matched to a gene. CDR3 length: 15 residues. The CDR3 loop reads CASSDTGGRNEKLFF. DNA of the CDR3: TGTGCCAGTAGCGACACAGGGGGTAGAAATGAAAAACTGTTTTTT.

On this clone itself: Other DNA sequences in this sample translate to the same CDR3. The chain recombines TRBV18 with TRBJ1-2; 9 bases align to TRBD1. This CDR3 spans 14 amino acids. J gave up 2 bases and V 2 bases, and 0 bases lay outside the gene matches. Germline loops: CDR1 KGHSH, CDR2 LQKENI. The CDR3 nucleotides are TGTGCCAGCTCACCAGGACAGGGGAACTATGGCTACACCTTC. It codes for CASSPGQGNYGYTF.

Only one count was recorded for this clone. The genes are TRBV19 and TRBJ2-1; 10 bases line up with TRBD2. The CDR3 spans 17 residues. Germline V gives CDR1 LNHDA, CDR2 SQIVND (reference sequence). The ends lost 4 bases at V and 1 base at J; junction bases unmatched: 7. The DNA of the CDR3 is TGTGCCAGTAGTAGGTTTCTAGCGGGAGTGTCCTACAATGAGCAGTTCTTC. This encodes CASSRFLAGVSYNEQFF.

The chain carries TRBV7-3 and TRBJ2-2; 8 positions agree with TRBD1. The CDR3 consists of 17 residues. V trimming: 5 bases; J trimming: 1 base; junction bases outside the gene matches: 9. The germline V gene encodes CDR1 SGHTA and CDR2 FQGTGA. The CDR3 nucleotides are TGTGCCAGCAGCCCCCGCTCCGGGACAGGGAACACCGGGGAGCTGTTTTTT. As protein: CASSPRSGTGNTGELFF.

The chain has TRBV24-1 and TRBJ1-2, with 7 bases lining up with TRBD1. In germline, CDR1 is KGHDR, CDR2 SFDVKD. The CDR3 contains 17 residues. V shed 1 base and J 4 bases; nucleotides not matched to a gene: 11. The CDR3 coding sequence is TGTGCCACCAGTGATTTATCAGCCAGGACAGGAACCTATGGCTACACCTTC. Protein: CATSDLSARTGTYGYTF.

V and J are TRBV10-3 and TRBJ2-5; 11 positions agree with TRBD2. The CDR3 consists of 16 residues. Trimming at V came to 0 bases and at J to 5 bases, leaving 5 bases not matched to a gene. The germline gives CDR1 ENHRY, CDR2 SYGVKD. This chain's CDR3 is CAISESVAGGPETQYF. In DNA, the CDR3 is TGTGCCATCAGTGAGTCTGTAGCGGGAGGGCCCGAGACCCAGTACTTC.

The V and J genes are TRBV19 and TRBJ2-6, with 9 nucleotides matching TRBD1. Germline-derived CDR1 and CDR2 are LNHDA and SQIVND (reference sequence). The CDR3 extends over 18 amino acids. Germline trimming cut 3 bases from V and 1 base from J; bases unmatched to any gene: 7. The CDR3 nucleotides read TGTGCCAGTAGTATCCTACAGGGGGCTGCTTCTGGGGCCAACGTCCTGACTTTC. Its protein product is CASSILQGAASGANVLTF.

V gene TRBV15 combines with J gene TRBJ2-5; perhaps TRBD1 as D (6 bases). With 0 bases removed from V and 2 bases from J, the gap between germline ends came to 10 bases. CDR1 is LNHNV and CDR2 is YYDKDF in the germline V gene (reference sequence). This CDR3 spans 15 amino acids. The CDR3 protein is CATSREGQKQETQYF. DNA for the CDR3: TGTGCCACCAGCAGAGAAGGACAGAAACAAGAGACCCAGTACTTC.

The gene calls are TRBV7-2 and TRBJ1-2; D might be TRBD1 (5 bases). With 4 bases removed from V and 7 bases from J, the gap between germline ends came to 16 bases. Germline loops: CDR1 SGHTA, CDR2 FQGNSA. This CDR3 region has 14 residues. The CDR3 sequence is CASSSDTYMGGYTF. The CDR3 DNA is TGTGCCAGCAGCTCGGACACTTACATGGGTGGCTACACCTTC.

V and J are TRBV5-4 and TRBJ2-4; possibly TRBD2 for D (7 bases). This CDR3 contains 16 residues. Germline V gene sequence: CDR1 SGHNT, CDR2 YYREEE (reference sequence). V shed 2 bases and J shed 5 bases, with 17 bases lying between them. Written as DNA, the CDR3 is TGTGCCAGCAGCTTTGGGGGGGGCCCTCTGCAAAACATTCAGTACTTC. Translated: CASSFGGGPLQNIQYF.

This chain joins TRBV7-9 and TRBJ2-4, with 7 bases matching TRBD1. With 6 bases clipped from V and 6 bases from J, the junction kept 5 bases outside the gene matches. Germline V CDR1 and CDR2: SEHNR, FQNEAQ (reference sequence). This CDR3 has 13 amino acids. The CDR3 sequence: CASSPGQRNIQYF. As DNA, the CDR3 is TGTGCCAGCAGTCCGGGACAGAGAAACATTCAGTACTTC.